The source of this T cell receptor beta chain is a study of cytomegalovirus exposure and HLA in healthy donors. The PCR was carried out with 60 Vbeta primers and 13 Jbeta primers. Repertoires were generated with immunoSEQ multiplex PCR, while TCRdb's copy carries only in-frame clones and drops some. The data contain 90,000 to 120,000 clones, 82% of them singletons. CDR3 length: 13 residues. Between the trimmed V and J ends, which lost 0 bases and 8 bases, there was a span of 11 bases. Germline V gives CDR1 SGDLS, CDR2 YYNGEE. The gene calls are TRBV9 and TRBJ1-2; no clear D gene. The TCR originated in a man between 25 and 39 years old in good health and CMV-seropositive. Sequences were obtained from PBMCs. CDR3 sequence (DNA): TGTGCCAGCAGCGTAGTTGAGGGAATGGGCTACACCTTC. It yields the protein CASSVVEGMGYTF. The complete variable domain, with remaining parts taken from reference TRBV9 and TRBJ1-2, reads DSGVTQTPKHLITATGQRVTLRCSPRSGDLSVYWYQQSLDQGLQFLIQYYNGEERAKGNILERFSAQQFPDLHSELNLSSLELGDSALYFCASSVVEGMGYTFGSGTRLTVV.